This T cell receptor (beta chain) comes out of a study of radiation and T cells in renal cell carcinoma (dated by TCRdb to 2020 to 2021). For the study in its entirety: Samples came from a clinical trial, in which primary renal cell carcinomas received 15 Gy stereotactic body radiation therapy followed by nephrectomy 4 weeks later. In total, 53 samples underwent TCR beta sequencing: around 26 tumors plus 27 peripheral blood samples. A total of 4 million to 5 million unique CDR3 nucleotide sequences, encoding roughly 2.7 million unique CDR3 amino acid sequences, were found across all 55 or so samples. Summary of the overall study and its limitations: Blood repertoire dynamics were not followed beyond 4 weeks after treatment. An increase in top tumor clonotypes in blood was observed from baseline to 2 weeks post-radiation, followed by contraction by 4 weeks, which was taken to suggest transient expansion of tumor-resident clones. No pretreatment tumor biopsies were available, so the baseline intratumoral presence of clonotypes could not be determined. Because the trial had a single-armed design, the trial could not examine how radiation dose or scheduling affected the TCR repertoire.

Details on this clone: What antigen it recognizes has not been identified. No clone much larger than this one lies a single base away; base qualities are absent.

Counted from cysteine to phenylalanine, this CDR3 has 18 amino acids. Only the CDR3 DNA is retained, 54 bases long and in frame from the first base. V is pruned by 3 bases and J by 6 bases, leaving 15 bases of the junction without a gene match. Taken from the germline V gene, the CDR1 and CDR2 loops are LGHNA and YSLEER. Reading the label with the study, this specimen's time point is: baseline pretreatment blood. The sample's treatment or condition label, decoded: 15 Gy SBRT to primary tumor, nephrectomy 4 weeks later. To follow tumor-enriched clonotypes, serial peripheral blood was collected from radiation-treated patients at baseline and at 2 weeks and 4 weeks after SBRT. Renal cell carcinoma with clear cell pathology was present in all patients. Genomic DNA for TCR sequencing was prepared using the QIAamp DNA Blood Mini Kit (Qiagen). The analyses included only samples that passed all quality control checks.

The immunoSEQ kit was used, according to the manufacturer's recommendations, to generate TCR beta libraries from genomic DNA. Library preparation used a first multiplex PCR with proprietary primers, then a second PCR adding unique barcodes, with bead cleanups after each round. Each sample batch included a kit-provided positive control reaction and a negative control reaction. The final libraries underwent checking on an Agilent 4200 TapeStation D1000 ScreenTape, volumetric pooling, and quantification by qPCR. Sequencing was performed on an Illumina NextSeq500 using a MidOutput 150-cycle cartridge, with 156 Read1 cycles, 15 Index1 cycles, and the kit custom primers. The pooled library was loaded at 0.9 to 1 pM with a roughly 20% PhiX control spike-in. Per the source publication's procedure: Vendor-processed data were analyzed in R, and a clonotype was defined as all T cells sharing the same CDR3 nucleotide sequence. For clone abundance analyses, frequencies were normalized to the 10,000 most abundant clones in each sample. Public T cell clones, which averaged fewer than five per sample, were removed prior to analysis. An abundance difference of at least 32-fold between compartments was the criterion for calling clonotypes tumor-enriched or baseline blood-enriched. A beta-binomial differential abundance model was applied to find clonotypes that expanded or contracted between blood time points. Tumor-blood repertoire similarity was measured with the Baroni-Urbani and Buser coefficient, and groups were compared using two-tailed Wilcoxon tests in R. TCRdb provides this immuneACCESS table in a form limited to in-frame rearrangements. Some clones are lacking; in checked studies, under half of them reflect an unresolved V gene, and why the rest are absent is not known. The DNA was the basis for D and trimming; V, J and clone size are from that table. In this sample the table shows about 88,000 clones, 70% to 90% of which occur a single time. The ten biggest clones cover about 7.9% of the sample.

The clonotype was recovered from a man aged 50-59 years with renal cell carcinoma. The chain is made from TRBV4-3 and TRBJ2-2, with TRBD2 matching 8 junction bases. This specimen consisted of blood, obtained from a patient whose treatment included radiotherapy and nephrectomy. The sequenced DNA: TGCGCCAGCAGCCAGGAACTCCCGGGACTAGTGTTTGCCGGGGAGCTGTTTTTT. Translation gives CASSQELPGLVFAGELFF.